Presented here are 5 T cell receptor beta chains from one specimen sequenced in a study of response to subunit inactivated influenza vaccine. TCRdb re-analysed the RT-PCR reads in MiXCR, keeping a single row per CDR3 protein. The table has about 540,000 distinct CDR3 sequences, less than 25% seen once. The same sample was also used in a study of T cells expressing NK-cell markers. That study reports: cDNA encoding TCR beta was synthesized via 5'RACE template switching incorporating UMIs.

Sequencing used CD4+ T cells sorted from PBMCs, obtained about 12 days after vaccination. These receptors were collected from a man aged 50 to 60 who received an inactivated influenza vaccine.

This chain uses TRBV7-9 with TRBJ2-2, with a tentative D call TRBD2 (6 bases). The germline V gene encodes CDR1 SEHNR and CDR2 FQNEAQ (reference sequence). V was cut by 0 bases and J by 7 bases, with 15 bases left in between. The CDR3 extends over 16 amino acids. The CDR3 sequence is CASSLAPGLFGGELFF. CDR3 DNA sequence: TGTGCCAGCAGCTTAGCGCCGGGACTTTTTGGCGGGGAGCTGTTTTTT.

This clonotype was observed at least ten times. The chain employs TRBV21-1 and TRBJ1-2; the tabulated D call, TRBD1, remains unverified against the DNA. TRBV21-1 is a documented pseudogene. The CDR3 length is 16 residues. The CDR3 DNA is TGTGCCAGCAGCAAGATGGGGGCTCAAGGGAACTATGGCTACACCTTC. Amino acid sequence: CASSKMGAQGNYGYTF.

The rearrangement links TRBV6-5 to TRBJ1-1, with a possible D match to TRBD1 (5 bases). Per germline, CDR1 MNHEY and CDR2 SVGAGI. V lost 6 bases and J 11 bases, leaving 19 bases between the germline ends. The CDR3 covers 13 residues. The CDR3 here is CASRYADGGTAFF. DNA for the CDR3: TGTGCCAGCAGATACGCTGACGGGGGGACGGCTTTCTTT.

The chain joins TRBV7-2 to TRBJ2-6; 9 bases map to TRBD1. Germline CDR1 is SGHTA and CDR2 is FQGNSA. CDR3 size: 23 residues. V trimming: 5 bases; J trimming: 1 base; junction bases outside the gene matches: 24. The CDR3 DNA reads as TGTGCCAGCAGCACCCCTCCGGGACAGGGAATTTCAGCTCGCTTGTCTGGGGCCAACGTCCTGACTTTC. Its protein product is CASSTPPGQGISARLSGANVLTF. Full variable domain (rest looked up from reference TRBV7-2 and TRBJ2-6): GAGVSQSPSNKVTEKGKDVELRCDPISGHTALYWYRQSLGQGLEFLIYFQGNSAPDKSGLPSDRFSAERTGGSVSTLTIQRTQQEDSAVYLCASSTPPGQGISARLSGANVLTFGAGSRLTVL.

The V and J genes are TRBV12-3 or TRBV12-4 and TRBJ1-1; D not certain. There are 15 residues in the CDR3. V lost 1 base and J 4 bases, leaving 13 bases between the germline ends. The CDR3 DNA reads TGTGCCAGCAGTTTAGGGGTCAGCGTGGGCACTGAAGCTTTCTTT. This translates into CASSLGVSVGTEAFF.